This T cell receptor (beta chain) was recovered during a study of blood T cell repertoires in COVID-19. Across the study: Sites in the United States, Italy and Spain provided acute and convalescent COVID-19 samples. PBMCs, B-cell-depleted T cells, or T cells were the source of the cDNA or gDNA that made up the material.

Trimming removed 4 bases at V and 7 bases at J, with 17 bases between. CDR1 SGHNT and CDR2 YYREEE come from the germline V gene (reference sequence). The CDR3 loop spans 14 amino acids. In the original analysis: Amplified reference gene primers provided the basis for estimating nucleated cell counts. Here immunoSEQ multiplex PCR was the method, and the copy in TCRdb shows in-frame clones only, minus some. That table supplies the V and J calls and clone size; D and trimming were determined from the DNA. Of tens of thousands of clones listed, about 90% are singletons. This clone was counted between two and nine times.

This sequence was found in a human donor in a cohort sampled during active COVID-19. V and J are TRBV5-4 and TRBJ1-2, with D perhaps matching TRBD1 (6 bases). The source material was peripheral blood. CDR3 protein: CASSPPQGIVGYTF. For the CDR3, the DNA is TGTGCCAGCAGCCCGCCGCAGGGGATCGTTGGCTACACCTTC.